This TCR beta chain was sequenced during a study of blood T cell repertoires in COVID-19. Study summary: Sites across the United States, Italy and Spain contributed samples from acute and convalescent COVID-19. Sources were T cells, B-cell-depleted T cells, or PBMCs; the material itself was cDNA or gDNA.

Authors' methods: Nucleated cell number was recorded as an estimate derived from reference gene primer amplification. Clones were read by immunoSEQ multiplex PCR, and TCRdb kept only the in-frame ones, dropping some. The DNA gave D and trimming, while V, J and clone size come from that table. The profile shows about 41,000 clones, about 79% of them singletons. Sample: peripheral blood. This sequence was found in a woman aged 55-69 years with acute or convalescent COVID-19.

DNA for the CDR3: TGTGCCAGCAGCGGACGGACTGCCTCTGGAAACACCATATATTTT. Protein sequence: CASSGRTASGNTIYF. The chain combines TRBV3-1 (or the pseudogene TRBV3-2) with TRBJ1-3; unclear D gene. CDR1 is LGHDT and CDR2 is YNNKEL in the germline V gene (reference sequence). The CDR3 is made up of 15 amino acids. Between the trimmed V and J ends, which lost 5 bases and 0 bases, there was a span of 11 bases.